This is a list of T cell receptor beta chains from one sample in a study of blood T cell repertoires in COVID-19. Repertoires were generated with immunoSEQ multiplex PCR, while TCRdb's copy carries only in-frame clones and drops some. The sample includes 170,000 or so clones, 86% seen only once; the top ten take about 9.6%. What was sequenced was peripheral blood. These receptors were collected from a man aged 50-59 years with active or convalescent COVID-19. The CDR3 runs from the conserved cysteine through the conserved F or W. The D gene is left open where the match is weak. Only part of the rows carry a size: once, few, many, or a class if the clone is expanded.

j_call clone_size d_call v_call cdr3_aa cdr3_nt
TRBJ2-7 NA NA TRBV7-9 CASSDSIQGATISYEQYF TGTGCCAGCAGCGATTCGATTCAGGGCGCCACTATCTCCTACGAGCAGTACTTC
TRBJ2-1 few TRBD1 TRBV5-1 CASSSGQVDNEQFF TGCGCCAGCAGCTCGGGACAGGTAGACAATGAGCAGTTCTTC
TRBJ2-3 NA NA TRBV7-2 CASSSRGQSGTDTQYF TGTGCCAGCAGCTCCCGTGGGCAATCAGGCACAGATACGCAGTATTTT
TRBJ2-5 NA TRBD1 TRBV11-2 CASSLGYRGAETQYF TGTGCCAGCAGCCTCGGATACAGGGGCGCGGAGACCCAGTACTTC
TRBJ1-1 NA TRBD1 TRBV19 CASSLRDRGLNTEAFF TGTGCCAGTAGCCTCCGGGACAGGGGGTTGAACACTGAAGCTTTCTTT
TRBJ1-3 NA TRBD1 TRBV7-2 CASSLATGGLLSGNTIYF TGTGCCAGCAGCTTAGCGACAGGGGGCCTACTCTCTGGAAACACCATATATTTT
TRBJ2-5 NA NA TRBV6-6 CASSPQGSGETQYF TGTGCCAGCAGTCCACAGGGATCTGGGGAGACCCAGTACTTC
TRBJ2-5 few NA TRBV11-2 CASSLAVFQETQYF TGTGCCAGCAGCTTAGCGGTATTCCAAGAGACCCAGTACTTC
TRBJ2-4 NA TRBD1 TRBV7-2 CASSSRTGGWNIQYF TGTGCCAGCAGCTCCCGGACAGGGGGCTGGAACATTCAGTACTTC
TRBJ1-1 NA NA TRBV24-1 CATSQTGLNTEAFF TGTGCCACCAGCCAAACAGGGTTGAACACTGAAGCTTTCTTT
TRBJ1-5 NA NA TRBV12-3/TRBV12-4 CASSLSQGQPQHF TGTGCCAGCAGTTTATCACAGGGCCAGCCCCAGCATTTT
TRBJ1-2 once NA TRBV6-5 CASSRLAGFGYTF TGTGCCAGCAGCCGTCTCGCGGGGTTTGGCTACACCTTC
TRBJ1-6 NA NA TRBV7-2 CASSLNPGRAPLHF TGTGCCAGCAGCTTAAATCCAGGGCGAGCACCCCTCCACTTT
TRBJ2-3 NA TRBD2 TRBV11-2 CASSLGVAGVLDTQYF TGTGCCAGCAGCTTAGGGGTAGCGGGAGTGTTAGATACGCAGTATTTT
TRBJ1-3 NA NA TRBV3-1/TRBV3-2 CASSQGGLPGNTIYF TGTGCCAGCAGCCAGGGGGGGCTTCCTGGAAACACCATATATTTT
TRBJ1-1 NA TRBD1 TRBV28 CASSLWQTGVDGTEAFF TGTGCCAGCAGTTTATGGCAGACAGGGGTCGATGGCACTGAAGCTTTCTTT
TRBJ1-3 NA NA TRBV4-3 CASSQVQLLSGNTIYF TGCGCCAGCAGCCAAGTACAGTTACTCTCTGGAAACACCATATATTTT
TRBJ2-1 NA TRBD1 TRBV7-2 CASSIRDRSLDEQFF TGTGCCAGCAGCATCCGGGACAGGTCCTTGGATGAGCAGTTCTTC
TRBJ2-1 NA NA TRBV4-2 CASSQGGRSSYNEQFF TGTGCCAGCAGCCAAGGAGGGAGGAGCTCCTACAATGAGCAGTTCTTC
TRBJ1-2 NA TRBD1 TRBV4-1 CASSQLDRDFFDGYTF TGCGCCAGCAGCCAACTAGACAGGGACTTTTTCGATGGCTACACCTTC
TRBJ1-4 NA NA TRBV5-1 CASSLQDEKLFF TGCGCCAGCAGCTTGCAGGATGAAAAACTGTTTTTT
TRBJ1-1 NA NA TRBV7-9 CASSLELAGGEAFF TGTGCCAGCAGCTTAGAACTGGCGGGCGGTGAAGCTTTCTTT
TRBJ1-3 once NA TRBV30 CAWSIWGSSGNTIYF TGTGCCTGGAGTATTTGGGGCAGCTCTGGAAACACCATATATTTT
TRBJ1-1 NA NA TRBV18 CASSGLGSTEAFF TGTGCCAGCTCAGGGTTAGGGAGCACTGAAGCTTTCTTT
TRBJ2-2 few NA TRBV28 CATSGLGLGRTGELFF TGTGCCACCTCAGGTCTAGGCCTGGGGAGAACCGGGGAGCTGTTTTTT
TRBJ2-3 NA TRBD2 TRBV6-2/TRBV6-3 CASSYSSSGGAMFLQDTQYF TGTGCCAGCAGTTACTCGTCCAGCGGGGGGGCTATGTTTCTGCAAGATACGCAGTATTTT
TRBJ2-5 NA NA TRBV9 CASSVAGGQQETQYF TGTGCCAGCAGCGTAGCAGGAGGGCAGCAAGAGACCCAGTACTTC
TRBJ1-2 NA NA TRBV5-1 CASSAAQGGFYGYTF TGCGCCAGCAGCGCCGCTCAGGGAGGTTTCTATGGCTACACCTTC
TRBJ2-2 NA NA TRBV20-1 CSASRLTWNTGELFF TGCAGTGCTAGTCGACTTACATGGAACACCGGGGAGCTGTTTTTT
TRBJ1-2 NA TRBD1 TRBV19 CASSAQGADYGYTF TGTGCCAGTAGTGCACAGGGGGCGGACTATGGCTACACCTTC
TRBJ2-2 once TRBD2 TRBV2 CASRMTSGGPAGSGELFF TGTGCCAGCAGGATGACTAGCGGGGGGCCCGCGGGGAGCGGGGAGCTGTTTTTT
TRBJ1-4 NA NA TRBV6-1 CASSDRQAPFGTTNEKLFF TGTGCCAGCAGTGATCGGCAGGCCCCATTCGGAACAACTAATGAAAAACTGTTTTTT
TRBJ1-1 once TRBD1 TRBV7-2 CASSLGGQGTTEAFF TGTGCCAGCAGCTTAGGCGGACAGGGAACCACTGAAGCTTTCTTT
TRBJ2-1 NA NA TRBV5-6 CASSLAREYYNEQFF TGTGCCAGCAGCTTGGCCCGGGAGTACTACAATGAGCAGTTCTTC
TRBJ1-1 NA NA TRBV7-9 CASSFVTAEAFF TGTGCCAGCAGCTTTGTGACAGCTGAAGCTTTCTTT
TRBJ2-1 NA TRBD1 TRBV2 CASSERQGAYNEQFF TGTGCCAGCAGTGAGAGACAGGGGGCCTACAATGAGCAGTTCTTC
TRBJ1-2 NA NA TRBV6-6 CASNGLAGYGYTF TGTGCCAGCAATGGGCTGGCGGGCTATGGCTACACCTTC
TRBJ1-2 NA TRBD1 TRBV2 CASSGQTGFYTF TGTGCCAGCAGTGGACAGACAGGGTTTTATACCTTC
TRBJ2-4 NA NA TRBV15 CATSRGDSQQNIQYF TGTGCCACCAGCAGAGGAGACAGCCAACAAAACATTCAGTACTTC
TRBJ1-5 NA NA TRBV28 CASSEITQPQHF TGTGCCAGCAGTGAGATCACTCAGCCCCAGCATTTT
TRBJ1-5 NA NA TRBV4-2 CASSQDPGNQPQHF TGTGCCAGCAGCCAAGATCCAGGGAATCAGCCCCAGCATTTT